Presented here are 28 T cell receptor beta chains from one specimen sequenced in a study of shared clonotypes between healthy human individuals. Generated by immunoSEQ multiplex PCR, the TCRdb table keeps only in-frame clones and is missing some. The data contain over a million clones, approximately 78% of them seen just once; the ten biggest clones take up roughly 0.55%. Sequencing was done on a sample of memory CD4+ T cells from PBMCs. Subset: CD45RA-negative fraction. All receptors derive from a man aged 18 to 29 in good health. Some clones in this sample may be carry-over from other donors' samples.

The CDR3 is CASSLATEDTDTQYF. CDR3 sequence (DNA): TGTGCCAGCAGCTTAGCCACAGAGGACACAGATACGCAGTATTTT. V and J are TRBV7-9 and TRBJ2-3; D remains ambiguous. The germline gives CDR1 SEHNR, CDR2 FQNEAQ (reference sequence). V was pared by 0 bases and J by 2 bases, with 9 bases between. The CDR3 contains 15 residues.

This rearrangement joins TRBV6-5 to TRBJ2-3; 9 nucleotides agree with TRBD1. Germline loops: CDR1 MNHEY, CDR2 SVGAGI. The CDR3 contains 16 residues. The V segment lost 3 bases and the J segment 0 bases; nucleotides outside the gene matches: 4. The CDR3 sequence: CASSYVDRGSTDTQYF. The CDR3, as DNA: TGTGCCAGCAGTTATGTAGACAGGGGGAGCACAGATACGCAGTATTTT.

The J gene is TRBJ2-1, the V gene TRBV27, with 8 positions matching TRBD2. The germline V gene encodes CDR1 MNHEY and CDR2 SMNVEV (reference sequence). V gave up 2 bases and J gave up 3 bases; unmatched junction bases: 3. The CDR3 length is 15 residues. DNA of the CDR3: TGTGCCAGCAGTTTACGGGAGGGAGTCTACAATGAGCAGTTCTTC. Its translation is CASSLREGVYNEQFF.

In this sample, this clone turned up a few times. CDR3 bases: TGCGCCAGCAGCTTTGGGACCGAGCAGGGAGGCTACACCTTC. This gives the protein CASSFGTEQGGYTF. The rearrangement links TRBV5-1 to TRBJ1-2, with a weak D call TRBD1 (5 bases). In germline, CDR1 is SGHRS, CDR2 YFSETQ. This CDR3 has 14 residues. V was shortened by 2 bases and J by 8 bases, with 16 bases between the two germline ends. The full variable domain, rest sourced from reference TRBV5-1 and TRBJ1-2, is KAGVTQTPRYLIKTRGQQVTLSCSPISGHRSVSWYQQTPGQGLQFLFEYFSETQRNKGNFPGRFSGRQFSNSRSEMNVSTLELGDSALYLCASSFGTEQGGYTFGSGTRLTVV.

This chain uses TRBV19 with TRBJ2-7, with 9 bases fitting TRBD2. Germline V lookup: CDR1 LNHDA, CDR2 SQIVND (reference sequence). After removal of 4 bases from V and 4 bases from J, the junction contained 5 bases not matched to a gene. This CDR3 is built from 14 residues. The CDR3 coding sequence is TGTGCCAGTAGTACCGTAGCGGGGGCTTACGAGCAGTACTTC. Protein product: CASSTVAGAYEQYF.

This chain joins TRBV29-1 and TRBJ1-2; 7 nucleotides line up with TRBD1. Germline lookup yields CDR1 SQVTM and CDR2 ANQGSEA. V shed 8 bases and J 8 bases; nucleotides not matched to a gene: 5. The CDR3 has 10 amino acids. The CDR3 protein is CSTYRGGYTF. The CDR3, as DNA: TGCAGCACATACAGGGGAGGCTACACCTTC.

V is TRBV2 and J is TRBJ2-1; TRBD2 aligns across 13 bases. The CDR3 extends over 15 amino acids. Germline values: CDR1 SNHLY, CDR2 FYNNEI. The trim removed 7 bases at V and 7 bases at J, leaving 7 bases unmatched. CDR3 nucleotide sequence: TGTGCCAGCACCCCGCGGACTAGCGGGAGTAATGAGCAGTTCTTC. It translates to CASTPRTSGSNEQFF.

Points on this clone: Other DNA sequences in the sample encode the same CDR3. The J gene is TRBJ2-2, the V gene TRBV5-1, with D uncertain. Germline CDR1 is SGHRS and CDR2 is YFSETQ. V lost 0 bases and J 8 bases, leaving 11 bases between the germline ends. The CDR3 loop spans 14 amino acids. DNA for the CDR3: TGCGCCAGCAGCTTGGTTGGCTCCTCGGGGGAGCTGTTTTTT. The encoded protein is CASSLVGSSGELFF.

This clone occurred a few times. This clone may be a read error of a much larger clone one base away. The same CDR3 also results from other DNA sequences found in this sample. The gene calls are TRBV5-1 and TRBJ2-2, with no clear D. Germline values: CDR1 SGHRS, CDR2 YFSETQ. There are 12 residues in the CDR3. Trimming took off 1 base at V and 2 bases at J, with 0 bases between the two ends. The DNA of the CDR3 is TGCGCCAGCAGCTTGAACACCGGGGAGCTGTTTTTT. It is translated as CASSLNTGELFF.

This chain connects TRBV10-3 to TRBJ1-1; D possibly corresponds to TRBD1 (6 bases). Germline V CDR1 and CDR2: ENHRY, SYGVKD. This CDR3 is built from 14 residues. V was clipped by 5 bases and J by 1 base, with 11 bases between them. CDR3 in DNA: TGTGCCATCAGTATAGGGGGGGAGAACACTGAAGCTTTCTTT. Translating gives CAISIGGENTEAFF.

The chain joins TRBV21-1 to TRBJ1-3. TRBV21-1 is recorded as a pseudogene. This CDR3 has 18 amino acids. For the CDR3, the DNA is TGTGCCAGCAGCAAAAGGTCGGGGACCACTCGCTCTGGAAACACCATATATTTT. It encodes CASSKRSGTTRSGNTIYF.

This chain links TRBV28 with TRBJ2-2; no clear D gene. This CDR3 spans 11 amino acids. Per germline, CDR1 MDHEN and CDR2 SYDVKM. V lost 4 bases to trimming and J lost 9 bases, with 6 bases between them. The CDR3 nucleotides read TGTGCCAGCAGTTCGAATCGGGAGCTGTTTTTT. Protein: CASSSNRELFF.

This sequence joins TRBV7-2 and TRBJ2-2, with a weak D call TRBD2 (6 bases). The CDR3 loop spans 15 amino acids. Germline V CDR1 and CDR2: SGHTA, FQGNSA. V was pared by 1 base and J by 7 bases, with 13 bases between. CDR3 in amino acids: CASSLVLLGGGELFF. DNA for the CDR3: TGTGCCAGCAGCTTAGTCCTTTTGGGAGGCGGGGAGCTGTTTTTT.

The chain has TRBV7-7 and TRBJ2-3; D is undetermined. CDR3 length equals 15 residues. CDR1 is SSHAT and CDR2 is FNYEAQ in the germline V gene (reference sequence). V was trimmed by 3 bases and J by 0 bases, leaving 10 bases between them. CDR3 region: CASSFGTASTDTQYF. CDR3 coding DNA: TGTGCCAGCAGCTTTGGAACGGCCAGCACAGATACGCAGTATTTT.

In regard to this clone: The same CDR3 is also encoded by other DNA sequences in this sample. V and J are TRBV5-1 and TRBJ2-7; D perhaps matches TRBD2 (6 bases). From germline, CDR1 is SGHRS and CDR2 YFSETQ. V lost 0 bases, J lost 0 bases, and 7 bases lay in between. This CDR3 has 14 residues. The CDR3 region is CASSLVGSSYEQYF. In DNA form, the CDR3 reads TGCGCCAGCAGCTTGGTCGGGAGCTCCTACGAGCAGTACTTC.

The chain joins TRBV28 to TRBJ2-7; TRBD1 aligns across 7 bases. Germline V CDR1 and CDR2: MDHEN, SYDVKM. The junction had 15 bases not matched to a gene; V was cut back by 6 bases and J by 7 bases. CDR3 size: 15 residues. The chain's CDR3 is CASSPLQGRGWEQYF. The DNA of the CDR3 is TGTGCCAGCAGCCCCCTCCAGGGCAGGGGGTGGGAGCAGTACTTC.

This clone was recorded once. The chain links TRBV6-1 to TRBJ1-1, with a tentative D call TRBD1 (6 bases). This CDR3 contains 14 residues. Trimming cost V 2 bases and J 4 bases, with 11 bases left between them. The V gene's germline CDR1 is MNHNS and CDR2 SASEGT. The CDR3 spells CASSESGGFTEAFF. The CDR3 DNA sequence: TGTGCCAGCAGTGAAAGTGGGGGCTTCACTGAAGCTTTCTTT.

The chain has TRBV28 and TRBJ1-4; D may be TRBD1 (6 bases). Germline V lookup: CDR1 MDHEN, CDR2 SYDVKM. Trimming left V 6 bases short and J 4 bases short, with 15 bases between. This CDR3 has 15 residues. Written as DNA, the CDR3 is TGTGCCAGCAGGAGGGTGGGGGCCGTTAATGAAAAACTGTTTTTT. Translated, it gives CASRRVGAVNEKLFF.

The chain couples TRBV7-9 to TRBJ2-2, with D unclear. Germline loops: CDR1 SEHNR, CDR2 FQNEAQ (reference sequence). With 1 base removed from V and 1 base from J, the gap between germline ends came to 10 bases. The CDR3 totals 16 residues. CDR3 sequence reads: CASSLGTGQNTGELFF. The CDR3 DNA follows: TGTGCCAGCAGCTTAGGAACCGGGCAGAACACCGGGGAGCTGTTTTTT. The entire variable domain, with the rest obtained from reference TRBV7-9 and TRBJ2-2, is as follows: DTGVSQNPRHKITKRGQNVTFRCDPISEHNRLYWYRQTLGQGPEFLTYFQNEAQLEKSRLLSDRFSAERPKGSFSTLEIQRTEQGDSAMYLCASSLGTGQNTGELFFGEGSRLTVL.

The gene calls are TRBV10-3 and TRBJ1-1; the match to TRBD1 covers 7 bases. Unmatched junction bases numbered 4, after V lost 2 bases and J lost 4 bases. The CDR3 totals 14 residues. The germline V gene has CDR1 ENHRY and CDR2 SYGVKD. The CDR3 sequence is CAISEGGDSTEAFF. CDR3 nucleotides: TGTGCCATCAGTGAGGGGGGGGACAGCACTGAAGCTTTCTTT.

J is TRBJ1-2 and V is TRBV30; D is unresolved. Germline CDR1 reads GTSNPN; CDR2 reads SVGIG (reference sequence). V lost 3 bases and J lost 3, with 17 bases in between. The CDR3 spans 15 residues. CDR3 coding DNA: TGTGCCTGGAGCCCACATTCAGGATTCTACTATGGCTACACCTTC. The encoded protein is CAWSPHSGFYYGYTF.

The J gene is TRBJ2-7, the V gene TRBV9; TRBD2 matches at 8 bases. CDR3 size: 14 residues. Germline CDR1 is SGDLS and CDR2 is YYNGEE. With V trimmed by 4 bases and J by 7 bases, 10 bases remained unmatched. The CDR3, as DNA: TGTGCCAGCAGCTCACACACCCGGGGGGGGGAGCAGTACTTC. Translation: CASSSHTRGGEQYF. The whole variable domain, remainder taken from reference TRBV9 and TRBJ2-7, is DSGVTQTPKHLITATGQRVTLRCSPRSGDLSVYWYQQSLDQGLQFLIQYYNGEERAKGNILERFSAQQFPDLHSELNLSSLELGDSALYFCASSSHTRGGEQYFGPGTRLTVT.

The chain carries TRBV11-2 and TRBJ2-2; D unresolved. V was cut by 5 bases and J by 6 bases, with 13 bases left in between. Germline V gene data show CDR1 as SGHAT and CDR2 as FQNNGV. The length of the CDR3 is 14 residues. The CDR3 region has the DNA TGTGCCAGCAGCCCCTCGGCTGGACCCGGGGAGCTGTTTTTT. It translates to CASSPSAGPGELFF. Full variable domain (remainder filled in from reference TRBV11-2 and TRBJ2-2): EAGVAQSPRYKIIEKRQSVAFWCNPISGHATLYWYQQILGQGPKLLIQFQNNGVVDDSQLPKDRFSAERLKGVDSTLKIQPAKLEDSAVYLCASSPSAGPGELFFGEGSRLTVL.

The J gene is TRBJ2-5, the V gene TRBV6-1; TRBD2 matches at 11 bases. The CDR3 runs to 17 residues. Germline CDR1 and CDR2: MNHNS and SASEGT. V lost 4 bases and J lost 6; bases outside the gene matches: 13. The CDR3 is CASSGGLAVPPRKTQYF. CDR3 bases: TGTGCCAGCAGTGGGGGACTAGCGGTCCCCCCACGGAAGACCCAGTACTTC.

Points on this clone: Other DNA sequences within the sample encode an identical CDR3. J is TRBJ2-7 and V is TRBV14; TRBD2 matches at 10 bases. The junction had 2 bases not matched to a gene; V was cut back by 1 base and J by 2 bases. Germline CDR1 is SGHDN and CDR2 is FVKESK. The CDR3 contains 15 residues. CDR3 bases: TGTGCCAGCAGCCAAGGGACTAGCGGTCCCTACGAGCAGTACTTC. Translation: CASSQGTSGPYEQYF.

The chain couples TRBV7-7 to TRBJ2-5; TRBD1 might be the D (7 bases). V lost 1 base and J 5 bases, leaving 14 bases between the germline ends. Germline assignment: CDR1 SSHAT and CDR2 FNYEAQ (reference sequence). This CDR3 spans 15 amino acids. For the CDR3, the DNA is TGTGCCAGCAGCTTAGTTGCGGGACAGTGGGAGACCCAGTACTTC. Protein product: CASSLVAGQWETQYF.

V and J are TRBV5-1 and TRBJ2-1; the D gene is possibly TRBD2 (6 bases). Germline values: CDR1 SGHRS, CDR2 YFSETQ. Trimming removed 4 bases at V and 11 bases at J, with 16 bases between. This CDR3 has 13 amino acids. In DNA form, the CDR3 reads TGCGCCAGCAGCGTTGATCAAAGGACTAAGCAGTTCTTC. It codes for CASSVDQRTKQFF.

In its sample, this clone was seen many times. The chain combines TRBV28 with TRBJ1-5; 7 bases agree with TRBD1. This CDR3 is built from 14 residues. The trim removed 6 bases at V and 7 bases at J, leaving 9 bases unmatched. CDR1 is MDHEN, CDR2 SYDVKM, per germline. Here the CDR3 reads CASRETGTGQPQHF. The CDR3 DNA reads TGTGCCAGCAGAGAGACAGGGACGGGCCAGCCCCAGCATTTT.